This T cell receptor (beta chain) is from a study of blood T cell repertoires in COVID-19. About the research overall: The cDNA or gDNA used as material had been derived from T cells, B-cell-depleted T cells, or PBMCs.

Participant ages covered roughly 18 to 89 years across around 22 US areas. Recovered participants had two consecutive negative NP/OP PCR tests, healthcare professional clearance, or symptom resolution. Trimming removed 3 bases from V and 2 bases from J; junction bases left unmatched: 4. CDR1 is SGHRS, CDR2 YFSETQ, per germline. The CDR3 length is 16 residues. The assay was immunoSEQ multiplex PCR, and TCRdb's table has in-frame clones only and misses some. Here the sample spans around 300,000 clones, 85% to 90% being singletons. Sequencing input: PBMCs or T cells enriched from blood (not recorded which). The sequence was obtained from a woman aged 18-29 years who had recovered from COVID-19. The rearrangement joins TRBV5-1 to TRBJ2-7, with 14 bases fitting TRBD2. This CDR3 is CASSSGLAGGAYEQYF. In nucleotides, the CDR3 is TGCGCCAGCAGCTCCGGACTAGCGGGGGGAGCCTACGAGCAGTACTTC.